What follows describes a single T cell receptor (beta chain). Those enrolled in Seattle joined during active infection and were followed longitudinally afterward. Original handling: Cell counts per sample came from amplifying reference gene primers. Generated by immunoSEQ multiplex PCR, the TCRdb table keeps only in-frame clones and is missing some. The V and J calls and clone size were taken over from that table, and D and trimming were inferred from the DNA. The sample has under 200,000 clones; approximately 87% are singletons. This sample is drawn from a study of blood T cell repertoires in COVID-19. Background on the study: The United States, Italy and Spain provided the acute and convalescent COVID-19 samples. In each case, the material was cDNA or gDNA derived from T cells, B-cell-depleted T cells, or PBMCs.

Trimming at V came to 4 bases and at J to 7 bases, leaving 8 bases not matched to a gene. This CDR3 contains 15 residues. The germline V gene has CDR1 SGHRS and CDR2 YFSETQ. This receptor was taken from a woman aged 70 to 79 with COVID-19, enrolled during active disease. Sequencing input: peripheral blood. J is TRBJ2-1 and V is TRBV5-1, with 10 bases aligning to TRBD2. The DNA of the CDR3 is TGCGCCAGCAGCGCGCTAGCGGGGGCGGGGAATGAGCAGTTCTTC. The encoded protein is CASSALAGAGNEQFF.